This T cell receptor beta chain was obtained from a study of spatial heterogeneity in lung cancer. Study-wide context: Alpha-chain detections were consistently fewer than beta-chain detections among the sequences.

Time point given: sample taken at primary tumor resection. No cell sorting; template was whole RNA from tumor, lung tissue or PBMC. Points from the study as a whole: Compared with follow-up, resection was when ubiquitous expanded tumor TCRs appeared in blood more.

About this clonotype itself: Its target is not known. At one end the junction does not follow the germline gene, possibly because of a read error.

TCR cDNA molecules each had a unique molecular identifier. TCRdb recomputed calls from the 5' RACE reads with MiXCR, one row per CDR3 protein. The table includes tens of thousands of distinct CDR3 sequences, around 13% detected once. The CDR3 spans 16 residues. Germline V gene lookup returns CDR1 MNHEY and CDR2 SMNVEV (reference sequence). The source material was PBMCs, sampled at surgery. The J gene is TRBJ2-7, the V gene TRBV27; 8 positions agree with TRBD2. This TCR was recovered from a male donor with early-stage non-small cell lung cancer. CDR3 sequence: CARSLSAGALSYEQYF. In nucleotides, the CDR3 is TGTGCCAGGAGTTTATCAGCGGGAGCTCTCTCCTACGAGCAGTACTTC.